This TCR beta chain stems from a study of cytomegalovirus exposure and HLA in healthy donors. Looking at the study overall: The 90 to 150 validation repertoires, a later analysis reported, used the same platform as the roughly 730 repertoires from the first cohort.

The CDR3 is made up of 13 amino acids. Deletions cut 4 bases from V and 3 bases from J, with 9 bases between. Germline V lookup: CDR1 SGDLS, CDR2 YYNGEE. General study points: Researchers catalogued approximately 170 TCR beta chains as cytomegalovirus-associated. The study found most TCR sequences rare, yet found some public TCRs in many donors. Cytomegalovirus status was reportedly diagnosed by the classifier with high specificity and sensitivity.

Assay: immunoSEQ multiplex PCR; the TCRdb copy retains only in-frame clones and omits some. The sample includes roughly 68,000 clones, approximately 96% of them seen just once. Comments on this clone: What it binds is unknown.

This TCR derives from a man between 18 and 35 years old in good health and CMV-seronegative. The V gene is TRBV9, the J gene TRBJ2-3; D might be TRBD1 (5 bases). Source material: PBMCs. The CDR3 reads CASSPQGTDTQYF. The CDR3 DNA reads TGTGCCAGCAGCCCTCAGGGAACAGATACGCAGTATTTT.